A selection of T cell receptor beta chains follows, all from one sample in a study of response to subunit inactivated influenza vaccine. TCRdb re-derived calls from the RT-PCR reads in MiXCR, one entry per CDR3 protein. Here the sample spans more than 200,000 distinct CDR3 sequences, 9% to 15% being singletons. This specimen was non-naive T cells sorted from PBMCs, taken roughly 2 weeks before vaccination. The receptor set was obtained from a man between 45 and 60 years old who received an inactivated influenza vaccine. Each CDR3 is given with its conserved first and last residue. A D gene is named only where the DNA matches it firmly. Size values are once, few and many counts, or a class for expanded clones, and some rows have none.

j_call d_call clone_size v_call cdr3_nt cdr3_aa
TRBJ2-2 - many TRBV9 TGTGCCAGCAGCTTGACTGCGAACACCGGGGAGCTGTTTTTT CASSLTANTGELFF
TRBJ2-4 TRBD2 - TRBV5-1 TGCGCCAGCAGCTCGGGAGTAGCGGGGGTCGTGGCCAAAAACATTCAGTACTTC CASSSGVAGVVAKNIQYF
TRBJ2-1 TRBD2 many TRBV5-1 TGCGCCAGCAGCATTAGCGGGAGGGCCCCCGGGGAGCAGTTCTTC CASSISGRAPGEQFF
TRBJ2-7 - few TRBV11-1 TGTGCCAGCAGCTTAGCGGGTATCGGATCCTACGAGCAGTACTTC CASSLAGIGSYEQYF
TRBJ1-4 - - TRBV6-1 TGTGCCAGCAGTCGGAACAATAATGAAAAACTGTTTTTT CASSRNNNEKLFF
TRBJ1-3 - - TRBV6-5 TGTGCCAGCAGTTCCCTCTTTGGAAACACCATATATTTT CASSSLFGNTIYF
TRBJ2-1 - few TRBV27 TGTGCCAGCAGAAGCCTCAATGAGCAGTTCTTC CASRSLNEQFF
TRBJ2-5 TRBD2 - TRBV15 TGTGCCACCAGCTCAAGAGCGGGGGGCGGGGAGACCCAGTACTTC CATSSRAGGGETQYF
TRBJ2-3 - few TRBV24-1 TGTGCCACCAGTGCTATGAGCACAGATACGCAGTATTTT CATSAMSTDTQYF
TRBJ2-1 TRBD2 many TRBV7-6 TGTGCCAGCAGCCCCAGCGGGGGGGTGCACAATGAGCAGTTCTTC CASSPSGGVHNEQFF
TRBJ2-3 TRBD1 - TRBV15 TGTGCCACCAGCAGAGTCGGGGGACAGGAATCAGATACGCAGTATTTT CATSRVGGQESDTQYF
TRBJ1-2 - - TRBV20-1 TGCAGTGCTAGAGATCGGGTAGGGCGGGGCTACACCTTC CSARDRVGRGYTF
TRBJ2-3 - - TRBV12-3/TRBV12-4 TGTGCCAGCAGGCCCCTGGAGGGCACGGGCACAGATACGCAGTATTTT CASRPLEGTGTDTQYF
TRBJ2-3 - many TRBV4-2 TGTGCCAGCAGCCAAGTTGGTGGAAGCGGGAGCACAGATACGCAGTATTTT CASSQVGGSGSTDTQYF
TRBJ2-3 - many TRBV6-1 TGTGCCAGCAGTCCGGCAGCACTTAGCACAGATACGCAGTATTTT CASSPAALSTDTQYF
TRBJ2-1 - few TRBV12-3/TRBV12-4 TGTGCCAGCAAAGAACCAGGGAGAAATGAGCAGTTCTTC CASKEPGRNEQFF
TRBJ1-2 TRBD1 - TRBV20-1 TGCAGTGCTCAGGGACAGGGGTCTCCTAACTATGGCTACACCTTC CSAQGQGSPNYGYTF
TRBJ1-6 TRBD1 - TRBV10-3 TGTGCCACGGAACAGGGGAGCAATAATTCACCCCTCCACTTT CATEQGSNNSPLHF
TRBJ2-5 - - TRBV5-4 TGTGCCAGCAGCTTGGTGCCCGAAGAGACCCAGTACTTC CASSLVPEETQYF
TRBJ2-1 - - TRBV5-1 TGCGCCAGCAGCCCCCGGGACATCTACAATGAGCAGTTCTTC CASSPRDIYNEQFF
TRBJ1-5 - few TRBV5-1 TGCGCCAGCAGCTTTAACGGTGGAGATCAGCCCCAGCATTTT CASSFNGGDQPQHF
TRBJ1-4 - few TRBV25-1 TGTGCCAGCAGTGCACGGGGTTCAACTAATGAAAAACTGTTTTTT CASSARGSTNEKLFF
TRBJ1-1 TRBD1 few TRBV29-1 TGCAGCGTTGGGGTGACAGGGGTCGGGACTGAAGCTTTCTTT CSVGVTGVGTEAFF
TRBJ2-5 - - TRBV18 TGTGCCAGCTCACCGACGGCCCCCCAAGCCGGATTCCAAGAGACCCAGTACTTC CASSPTAPQAGFQETQYF
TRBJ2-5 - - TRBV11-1 TGTGCCAGCAGCCCCCATAGCGGCTCTCAAGAGACCCAGTACTTC CASSPHSGSQETQYF
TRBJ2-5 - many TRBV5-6 TGTGCCAGCAGCTTCACCACCTCGAAGACCCAGTACTTC CASSFTTSKTQYF
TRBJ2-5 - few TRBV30 TGTGCCTGGAGTGTAAAGTGGACCCAGTACTTC CAWSVKWTQYF
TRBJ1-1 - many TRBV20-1 TGCAGTGCTAGAGAGGGAACAGTCATGAACACTGAAGCTTTCTTT CSAREGTVMNTEAFF
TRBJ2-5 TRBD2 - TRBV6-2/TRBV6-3 TGTGCCAGCAGCCCACCCAGCGGGAGGGCCGAAGAGACCCAGTACTTC CASSPPSGRAEETQYF
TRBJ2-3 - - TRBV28 TGTGCCAGCAATTTAAGGGGTGTAAATCCGTCGCAGTATTTT CASNLRGVNPSQYF
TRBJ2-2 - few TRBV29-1 TGCAGCGTGACAGCCCCGGGTAACACCGGGGAGCTGTTTTTT CSVTAPGNTGELFF
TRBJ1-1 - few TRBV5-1 TGCGCCAGCAGCCCGGACGGCGAAGCTGAAGCTTTCTTT CASSPDGEAEAFF
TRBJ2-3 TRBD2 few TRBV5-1 TGCGCCAGCAGCTTGCGGCCAGCGGGGGAACTCACAGATACGCAGTATTTT CASSLRPAGELTDTQYF
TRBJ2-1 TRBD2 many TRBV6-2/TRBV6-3 TGTGCCAGCAAACTAGCGGGGGCCTACAATGAGCAGTTCTTC CASKLAGAYNEQFF
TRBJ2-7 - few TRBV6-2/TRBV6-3 TGTGCCAGCAGTTACCGTTTAGTCTACGAGCAGTACTTC CASSYRLVYEQYF
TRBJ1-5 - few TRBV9 TGTGCCAGCAGCTTCGGATGGGACCCTTATCAGCCCCAGCATTTT CASSFGWDPYQPQHF
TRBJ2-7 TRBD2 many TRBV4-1 TGCGCCAGCAGCCAGGTAGGGGCGGGGGGGCGAGACGAGCAGTACTTC CASSQVGAGGRDEQYF
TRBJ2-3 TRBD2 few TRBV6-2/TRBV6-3 TGTGCCAGCAGTTACGAATTTAGCGGGGGACTTGATACGCAGTATTTT CASSYEFSGGLDTQYF
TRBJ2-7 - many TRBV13 TGTGCCAGCAGCTTAGCTGACGGTTCCTACGAGCAGTACTTC CASSLADGSYEQYF
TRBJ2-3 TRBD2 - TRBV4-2 TGTGCCAGCAGCCAAGATATACTAGCGGGGGGTTTCACAGATACGCAGTATTTT CASSQDILAGGFTDTQYF
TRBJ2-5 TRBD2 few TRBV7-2 TGTGCCAGCAGCTTAAGGAAAAGCGGGGGGAGGGAGACCCAGTACTTC CASSLRKSGGRETQYF
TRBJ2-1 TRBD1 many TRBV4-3 TGCGCCAGCAGCCAAGATCGGACAGGGGGGTACAATGAGCAGTTCTTC CASSQDRTGGYNEQFF